One T cell receptor (beta chain) is described in this entry. A J-beta primer mix and a sample-barcoded 5' primer were used in a second PCR of roughly 6 to 11 cycles. TCRdb re-called the 5' RACE reads with MiXCR, one entry per CDR3 protein. The sample has about 2 million distinct CDR3 sequences; approximately 50% are singletons. The CDR3 is made up of 15 amino acids. V was clipped by 5 bases and J by 6 bases, with 19 bases between them. Per germline, CDR1 SGHVS and CDR2 FNYEAQ. This sample is drawn from a study of blood T cells in healthy people across ages. Sequences were obtained from blood. This chain connects TRBV7-6 to TRBJ1-1; TRBD1 might be the D (6 bases). The TCR sequence derives from a woman in her thirties or forties in good health. For the CDR3, the DNA is TGTGCCAGCAGCCCATCCGGAGGGGGGAGCCCTGAAGCTTTCTTT. Translated: CASSPSGGGSPEAFF.